This T cell receptor (beta chain) was observed in a study of beta chain features in type 1 diabetes (dated by TCRdb to the late 2010s). Describing the broader study: Mean age, gender distribution, total cell number and subset yield were not different between patients and healthy donors. A total of roughly 99,000,000 sorted cells were examined across all samples, and the number of cells per subset was strongly correlated with RNA yield. The study compared TCRB repertoires of sorted circulating CD4+ T cell subsets between recently diagnosed type 1 diabetes patients and matched healthy donors. Regulatory and stem cell-like memory subsets were obtained from only 8 patients and roughly 8 healthy donors, while naive and central memory subsets were obtained from all 30 or so donors. Results and caveats for the whole study, not just this receptor: Only small numbers of individuals were included in the HLA sub-analyses, which left unresolved whether HLA type had any influence on TCRB rearrangement. Because cDNA rather than genomic DNA was sequenced, highly expressing activated cells could have been over-represented, although no difference in activation and CD3 levels was found between groups. PCR might favor shorter templates, but patient and control samples were amplified and corrected together, so any skew would affect both groups equally. Fewer insertions and more nucleotide deletions at VDJ recombination sites were observed in patients with type 1 diabetes, implying thymic rearrangement abnormalities. In all four CD4+ subsets, TCRB CDR3 length was moderately but significantly shorter in type 1 diabetes patients. Naive, central memory and regulatory TCRB repertoires appeared to be more similar among patients than among healthy donors.

The entire amount of isolated RNA was reverse transcribed using the High Capacity cDNA Reverse Transcription Kit, so the sequenced TCRB transcripts were expressed ones. Deep immunoSEQ sequencing was performed on naive, central memory and regulatory T cell samples, with an average of roughly 3.6 million total reads per sample. After sorted cells were lysed in RLT buffer, RNA was extracted with DNase-treated RNeasy Micro or Mini kits, with the choice depending on cell number. To prevent cross-contamination, every cell subset was processed on its own, while patient and healthy donor samples were processed together. The immunoSEQ multiplex PCR was used to amplify TCRB sequences from cDNA, generating 87-bp fragments that spanned the CDR3 region. The amplicons were sequenced using the Illumina HiSeq platform. As for the authors' bioinformatics: Synthetic template baselines were used to correct PCR bias computationally, reads within Hamming distance 2 were collapsed together, and singletons that could not be merged were discarded. By aligning reads against IMGT, V, D and J genes, CDR3 length, and insertions or deletions at six rearrangement sites were assigned. Within each subset, clonotype counts were normalized to the number of sorted cells before true diversity and Gini coefficients were calculated with the tcR R package. Repertoire sharing was quantified using the overlap coefficient calculated on TCRB nucleotide sequences. TCRdb holds this immuneACCESS table with in-frame rearrangements only. Some clones are missing; in checked studies, unresolved V genes explain under half, and the rest has no known cause. The D gene and trimming were derived from the DNA, and the V and J assignments and clone size from that table. Within this sample are about 40,000 clones, with around 45% of them counted one time only. The biggest ten clones account for roughly 0.7% of the sample.

Worth noting for this clone: The clone's antigen remains unknown. Per-base quality was not reported, and no clone a single base away is much larger than it.

V is reduced by 2 bases and J by 2 bases, leaving a spacing of 13 bases between them. The germline V gene (reference sequence) specifies SEHNR as CDR1 and FQNEAQ as CDR2. The CDR3 runs 16 residues from the cysteine to the phenylalanine. Only the CDR3 region is kept as DNA, spanning 48 bases read in frame from base 1. A single peripheral blood draw of around 0.11 L on average was collected from each donor into heparinised tubes. A BD FACSAria II and a panel including CD45RO, CCR7, CD25, CD127, CD95 and CD27 were used to sort naive, central memory, regulatory and stem cell-like memory CD4+ T cells. Every sorted population had a purity above 95%. PBMCs were separated immediately by Lymphoprep density gradient centrifugation and were stained directly, without being cultured. Samples were stained and sorted in pairs, with one healthy donor and one patient per experiment, so that batch effects were minimized.

The receptor chain draws on TRBV7-9 and TRBJ2-1, with TRBD2 as a weak D call on 6 bases. Sequencing was performed on central memory CD4+ T cells from blood. The receptor comes from a woman aged 18-29 years in good health. The CDR3 protein sequence reads: CASSLMGGGPYNEQFF. The bases are TGTGCCAGCAGCTTAATGGGAGGAGGTCCCTACAATGAGCAGTTCTTC.